This TCR beta chain was recorded in a study of shared clonotypes between healthy human individuals. Only in-frame clones appear in the TCRdb table, and some are missing; sequencing was by immunoSEQ multiplex PCR. There are 1,500,000 or so clones in the sample; approximately 98.5% occur only once, and around 0.38% lies in the top ten. The source material was naive CD4+ T cells sorted from blood. Indicated subset: CD45RA+ positively selected. The clonotype was recovered from a man aged 30 to 45 in good health.

This chain's CDR3 is CASGRLAGAETQYF. CDR3 DNA sequence: TGCGCCAGCGGAAGACTAGCCGGAGCTGAGACCCAGTACTTC. The chain links TRBV5-1 to TRBJ2-5; 7 bases map to TRBD2. CDR3 length: 14 amino acids. The germline V gene has CDR1 SGHRS and CDR2 YFSETQ. J gave up 5 bases and V 7 bases, and 11 bases lay outside the gene matches.